These T cell receptor beta chains were read from a single sample in a study of CD8 T cells in Susac syndrome. TCRdb re-analysed the immunoSEQ multiplex PCR reads in MiXCR, keeping a single row per CDR3 protein. The sample includes some 77,000 distinct CDR3 sequences, approximately 94% of them seen just once. Sequencing was performed on CD4+ T cells from PBMCs. These receptors were collected from a human donor with Susac syndrome. CDR3s include the opening cysteine and the closing phenylalanine or tryptophan. D genes are given only for firm matches. The listing skips clone size in some rows; elsewhere it reads once, few, many or a size class.

>15|TRBD1|-|TRBV20-1|TRBJ2-7
CSARDTGQSPYEQYF
TGCAGTGCTAGAGATACGGGACAGTCTCCTTACGAGCAGTACTTC
>12|-|-|TRBV20-1|TRBJ2-7
CSASEPSYEQYF
TGCAGTGCTAGTGAACCGTCCTACGAGCAGTACTTC
>16|TRBD1|-|TRBV24-1|TRBJ2-3
CATSDWAGGAGNTQYF
TGTGCCACCAGTGATTGGGCAGGGGGCGCGGGTAATACGCAGTATTTT
>14|TRBD1|-|TRBV7-6|TRBJ2-5
CASSFYGQGETQYF
TGTGCCAGCAGCTTTTATGGACAGGGGGAGACCCAGTACTTC
>14|TRBD1|-|TRBV5-1|TRBJ1-4
CASSRDRSNEKLFF
TGCGCCAGCAGCCGGGACAGAAGTAATGAAAAACTGTTTTTT
>15|TRBD2|once|TRBV29-1|TRBJ2-7
CSVEMNGLAGSEQYF
TGCAGCGTTGAAATGAATGGACTAGCGGGTTCCGAGCAGTACTTC
>17|TRBD1|-|TRBV5-5|TRBJ1-2
CASSLSGRGQVSDGYTF
TGTGCCAGCAGCTTGTCTGGCAGGGGGCAAGTATCGGATGGCTACACCTTC
>14|-|-|TRBV10-3|TRBJ1-5
CAISESGQNQPQHF
TGTGCCATCAGTGAGTCGGGACAAAATCAGCCCCAGCATTTT
>16|-|once|TRBV12-3/TRBV12-4|TRBJ2-1
CASSPTRGGIYNEQFF
TGTGCCAGCAGTCCCACTAGGGGGGGAATATACAATGAGCAGTTCTTC
>17|TRBD2|-|TRBV2|TRBJ2-1
CASSEGSGRAPLSEQFF
TGTGCCAGCAGTGAAGGGAGCGGGAGGGCCCCCCTTTCTGAGCAGTTCTTC
>15|-|-|TRBV20-1|TRBJ2-7
CSARSGRQDFYEQYF
TGCAGTGCTAGATCAGGGAGACAGGACTTTTACGAGCAGTACTTC
>13|-|-|TRBV20-1|TRBJ2-2
CSAHRSGTGELFF
TGCAGTGCCCACAGGTCGGGCACCGGGGAGCTGTTTTTT
>16|-|-|TRBV7-2|TRBJ2-7
CASSLGVGGPYYEQYF
TGTGCCAGCAGCTTGGGGGTCGGGGGGCCCTACTACGAGCAGTACTTC
>12|-|-|TRBV5-5|TRBJ2-7
CASSLRTYEQYF
TGTGCCAGCAGCTTAAGAACCTACGAGCAGTACTTC
>19|TRBD1|once|TRBV23-1|TRBJ1-5
CASSQPGQARTYGNQPQHF
TGCGCCAGCAGTCAACCTGGACAGGCCAGAACGTATGGCAATCAGCCCCAGCATTTT
>17|-|-|TRBV4-1|TRBJ1-5
CASSQASGVGVRQPQHF
TGCGCCAGCAGCCAAGCTTCGGGCGTGGGGGTGAGGCAGCCCCAGCATTTT
>14|-|-|TRBV1|TRBJ2-5
CTSSQPWDTKTQYF
TGCACCAGCAGCCAACCGTGGGACACAAAGACCCAGTACTTC
>14|-|-|TRBV20-1|TRBJ2-7
CSARRPDRYYEQYF
TGCAGTGCTAGACGCCCAGACAGGTACTACGAGCAGTACTTC
>16|TRBD2|-|TRBV6-6|TRBJ2-2
CASSYKSGSNTGELFF
TGTGCCAGCAGCTATAAGAGCGGGAGTAACACCGGGGAGCTGTTTTTT
>13|-|-|TRBV12-3/TRBV12-4|TRBJ2-1
CASSQGYHNEQFF
TGTGCCAGCAGTCAGGGGTATCACAATGAGCAGTTCTTC
>17|TRBD2|-|TRBV18|TRBJ2-1
CASSPSASGSSYYEQFF
TGTGCCAGCTCACCATCCGCTAGCGGGAGTTCTTATTATGAGCAGTTCTTC
>14|-|-|TRBV3-1|TRBJ1-3
CASSQRGFGNTIYF
TGTGCCAGCAGCCAGAGGGGTTTTGGAAACACCATATATTTT
>16|-|-|TRBV4-3|TRBJ2-3
CASSQEARVGRDTQYF
TGCGCCAGCAGCCAAGAGGCCAGAGTGGGTCGAGATACGCAGTATTTT
>15|-|-|TRBV14|TRBJ1-2
CASSQGPTRDHGYTF
TGTGCCAGCAGCCAAGGGCCGACCCGGGATCATGGCTACACCTTC
>16|TRBD2|-|TRBV3-1|TRBJ2-1
CASSQGLAGGPGEQFF
TGTGCCAGCAGCCAGGGACTAGCGGGAGGGCCTGGAGAGCAGTTCTTC
>15|-|-|TRBV28|TRBJ1-3
CASSSSGVDGNTIYF
TGTGCCAGCAGTTCAAGCGGGGTAGATGGAAACACCATATATTTT
>13|-|-|TRBV18|TRBJ2-7
CASSPNQQVEQYF
TGTGCCAGCTCACCAAATCAACAGGTCGAGCAGTACTTC
>11|-|-|TRBV18|TRBJ2-5
CATNAGETQYF
TGTGCCACGAACGCGGGAGAGACCCAGTACTTC
>14|-|-|TRBV6-5|TRBJ2-5
CASSYPGSSETQYF
TGTGCCAGCAGTTACCCCGGGTCCTCGGAGACCCAGTACTTC
>11|-|-|TRBV6-2/TRBV6-3|TRBJ2-7
CASSYQSEQYF
TGTGCCAGCAGTTACCAGAGCGAGCAGTACTTC
>15|-|-|TRBV18|TRBJ2-2
CASSPDQAGTGELFF
TGTGCCAGCTCACCCGATCAGGCCGGCACCGGGGAGCTGTTTTTT
>19|-|-|TRBV30|TRBJ1-5
CAWSLTRDRGPRSNQPQHF
TGTGCCTGGAGCCTTACCCGGGACCGCGGTCCCAGGAGCAATCAGCCCCAGCATTTT
>18|TRBD1|-|TRBV24-1|TRBJ1-6
CASPQGEPLQGGNSPLHF
TGTGCCTCTCCACAGGGGGAACCCCTCCAAGGCGGTAATTCACCCCTCCACTTT
>11|-|-|TRBV30|TRBJ2-1
CACGSYNEQFF
TGTGCCTGTGGCTCCTACAATGAGCAGTTCTTC
>13|-|-|TRBV29-1|TRBJ2-3
CSVVVGSTDTQYF
TGCAGCGTTGTAGTTGGGAGCACAGATACGCAGTATTTT
>14|-|once|TRBV7-9|TRBJ1-2
CASSLGQGEGGYTF
TGTGCCAGCAGCTTGGGGCAGGGAGAGGGTGGCTACACCTTC